This TCR beta chain was recovered during a study of response to subunit inactivated influenza vaccine. TCRdb re-called the RT-PCR reads through MiXCR, storing one row per CDR3 protein. Among 500,000 to 600,000 distinct CDR3 sequences listed, 10% to 12% were seen once. A few counts support this clonotype. The same data also went into a second study, on T cells expressing NK-cell markers. According to that study: Beta-chain TCR cDNA was generated via 5'RACE template switching with UMIs. Several experiments added an anti-gamma-delta TCR antibody to sort only alpha-beta TCR T cells.

Sequences were derived from PBMCs from blood, sampled on the day of vaccination. This sequence was found in a man aged 50-59 years who received an inactivated influenza vaccine.

CDR3 loop: CASTRQGAGFYEQFF. The CDR3 DNA sequence: TGTGCCAGCACCCGACAGGGGGCTGGTTTTTATGAGCAGTTCTTC. V is TRBV6-2 or TRBV6-3 and J is TRBJ2-1; 10 bases line up with TRBD1. V shed 7 bases and J 8 bases; nucleotides not matched to a gene: 11. The CDR3 loop spans 15 amino acids. Germline CDR1 reads MNHEY; CDR2 reads SVGEGT.